The source of this T cell receptor (beta chain) is a study of T cell responses to AZD1222 COVID-19 vaccine. In regard to this clone: What it binds is not known.

TCRdb keeps only in-frame clones here, not all; method: immunoSEQ multiplex PCR. The repertoire holds fewer than 120,000 clones, with 81% as singletons. Trimming pared 3 bases from V and 2 bases from J, leaving 9 bases between. The CDR3 covers 15 residues. Germline values: CDR1 SGHNT, CDR2 YYREEE (reference sequence). Regarding the study as a whole: Repertoire sampling happened only post peak T cell response.

This TCR came from an adult in good health. The V call is TRBV5-4, the J call TRBJ1-6; D gene uncertain. The material was peripheral blood, obtained on day 0 of AZD1222 vaccination. The CDR3 bases are TGTGCCAGCAGCTCAGTCCTACCCTATAATTCACCCCTCCACTTT. This translates into CASSSVLPYNSPLHF.